The next 27 T cell receptor beta chains were all read from a single sample in a study of cytomegalovirus exposure and HLA in healthy donors. The primer mix had 60 Vbeta and 13 Jbeta primers. The protocol was immunoSEQ multiplex PCR, while the TCRdb copy is restricted to in-frame clones and leaves out a portion. This sample has fewer than 90,000 clones, with around 77% found just once. Sample: PBMCs. These TCRs come from a man aged 30-40 years in good health and CMV-seronegative.

This chain uses TRBV28 with TRBJ2-1, with 9 bases aligning to TRBD2. The CDR3 covers 15 residues. Germline CDR1 reads MDHEN; CDR2 reads SYDVKM. Trimming took 4 bases from V and 8 from J; bases not matched to a gene: 9. The CDR3 DNA reads TGTGCCAGCAGTTCTAGCGGGATATCGGCCGATGAGCAGTTCTTC. It codes for CASSSSGISADEQFF.

The chain carries TRBV6-5 and TRBJ1-2, with D possibly TRBD1 on 6 matching bases. CDR1 and CDR2 from the germline V gene are MNHEY and SVGAGI. Trimming cost V 6 bases and J 4 bases, with 15 bases left between them. The CDR3 is made up of 14 amino acids. DNA for the CDR3: TGTGCCAGCAGCCTTCAAACAGGGTCCTATGGCTACACCTTC. Translating gives CASSLQTGSYGYTF.

The J gene is TRBJ1-2, the V gene TRBV18; a weak D match, TRBD1 (6 bases). The CDR3 totals 16 residues. Germline V lookup: CDR1 KGHSH, CDR2 LQKENI. V was pared by 1 base and J by 7 bases, with 19 bases between. DNA for the CDR3: TGTGCCAGCTCACCACAAAGCGTAGAGACAGGTACTGGCTACACCTTC. Its protein product is CASSPQSVETGTGYTF.

This chain uses TRBV28 with TRBJ2-1; 7 bases are shared with TRBD1. The CDR3 is made up of 15 amino acids. After removal of 2 bases from V and 1 base from J, the junction contained 2 bases not matched to a gene. Germline loops: CDR1 MDHEN, CDR2 SYDVKM. Written as DNA, the CDR3 is TGTGCCAGCAGTTTAACGGGACAGTCCTACAATGAGCAGTTCTTC. Its protein is CASSLTGQSYNEQFF.

This sequence joins TRBV5-1 and TRBJ1-4; 7 bases match TRBD1. Germline CDR1 SGHRS, CDR2 YFSETQ. This CDR3 is 14 amino acids long. V lost 2 bases and J lost 3; bases outside the gene matches: 1. The DNA for the CDR3 is TGCGCCAGCAGCTTCCAGGGGGCTAATGAAAAACTGTTTTTT. Translated: CASSFQGANEKLFF.

The chain uses TRBV11-2 and TRBJ2-2; 8 nucleotides line up with TRBD2. V shed 0 bases, J shed 7 bases, and the junction held 4 bases outside the gene matches. CDR3 length: 15 residues. From germline, CDR1 is SGHAT and CDR2 FQNNGV. The CDR3 region has the DNA TGTGCCAGCAGCTTAGATCGGACTAGCCACGGGGAGCTGTTTTTT. It codes for CASSLDRTSHGELFF.

The V and J genes are TRBV4-2 and TRBJ2-1; 12 positions agree with TRBD2. The CDR3 consists of 15 residues. The trim removed 1 base at V and 9 bases at J, leaving 4 bases unmatched. Germline V lookup: CDR1 LGHNA, CDR2 YNFKEQ. The CDR3 region is CASSQGTSGAGEQFF. The CDR3 DNA is TGTGCCAGCAGCCAAGGGACTAGCGGGGCTGGTGAGCAGTTCTTC.

Comments on this clone: The junction differs from germline at one of its ends, possibly a read error. The chain combines TRBV5-1 with TRBJ1-3; 8 bases align to TRBD1. This CDR3 has 16 amino acids. CDR1 and CDR2 (germline): SGHRS, YFSETQ. The CDR3 DNA sequence: TGCGCCAGCAGCTTAAGTCAGGGGGCTGCTGGAAACACCACATATTTT. It is translated as CASSLSQGAAGNTTYF.

There are a few counts of this clone. The CDR3 protein is CAIGPTDSEKLFF. The CDR3 DNA reads as TGTGCCATCGGTCCCACGGACTCCGAAAAACTGTTTTTT. The rearrangement uses TRBV10-3 and TRBJ1-4; D is undetermined. CDR3 size: 13 residues. The V and J ends lost 8 bases and 8 bases respectively, with 15 bases between them. Germline loops: CDR1 ENHRY, CDR2 SYGVKD.

This rearrangement joins TRBV6-5 to TRBJ1-1; 7 bases fit TRBD1. Germline loops: CDR1 MNHEY, CDR2 SVGAGI. The CDR3 has 14 amino acids. V was clipped by 6 bases and J by 12 bases; unmatched bases: 16. This chain's CDR3 is CASRVDREEQRSFF. The DNA of the CDR3 is TGTGCCAGCAGGGTCGACAGGGAGGAACAACGGTCTTTCTTT.

This sequence joins TRBV25-1 and TRBJ2-3; D perhaps matches TRBD1 (6 bases). Germline CDR1 and CDR2: MGHDK and SYGVNS. CDR3 length: 16 amino acids. Trimming removed 7 bases at V and 1 base at J, with 18 bases between. In DNA, the CDR3 is TGTGCCAGCACATCACAGGGCCTTTACTGCACAGATACGCAGTATTTT. Translated, it gives CASTSQGLYCTDTQYF.

This sequence joins TRBV6-5 and TRBJ2-3, with 9 bases aligning to TRBD2. CDR1 is MNHEY and CDR2 is SVGAGI in the germline V gene. The CDR3 spans 15 residues. Unmatched junction bases numbered 2, after V lost 4 bases and J lost 0 bases. CDR3 loop: CASSSLAGSTDTQYF. CDR3 nucleotide sequence: TGTGCCAGCAGTTCCCTAGCGGGAAGCACAGATACGCAGTATTTT.

V gene TRBV30 combines with J gene TRBJ1-5; D is unclear. V lost 0 bases to trimming and J lost 7 bases, with 10 bases between them. Germline V gene lookup returns CDR1 GTSNPN and CDR2 SVGIG (reference sequence). This CDR3 region has 13 residues. The CDR3 reads CAWSVRGGQPQHF. Here the CDR3 DNA reads TGTGCCTGGAGTGTGCGAGGCGGCCAGCCCCAGCATTTT. Combining the CDR3 with reference TRBV30 and TRBJ1-5 gives the whole variable domain SQTIHQWPATLVQPVGSPLSLECTVEGTSNPNLYWYRQAAGRGLQLLFYSVGIGQISSEVPQNLSASRPQDRQFILSSKKLLLSDSGFYLCAWSVRGGQPQHFGDGTRLSIL.

The V call is TRBV9, the J call TRBJ2-6; 7 nucleotides align to TRBD1. Germline V gene data show CDR1 as SGDLS and CDR2 as YYNGEE. The trim removed 2 bases at V and 3 bases at J, leaving 2 bases unmatched. The length of the CDR3 is 15 residues. The CDR3 loop is CASSVTGDGANVLTF. CDR3 nucleotides: TGTGCCAGCAGCGTTACAGGGGATGGGGCCAACGTCCTGACTTTC.

J is TRBJ2-1 and V is TRBV4-1; 7 nucleotides line up with TRBD2. The CDR3 length is 18 residues. V lost 3 bases to trimming and J lost 0 bases; unmatched junction nucleotides: 11. Germline CDR1 MGHRA, CDR2 YSYEKL. In nucleotides, the CDR3 is TGCGCCAGCAGCCACCTGGGTCGGGCGGGAGTCTCCTACAATGAGCAGTTCTTC. Its protein is CASSHLGRAGVSYNEQFF.

The CDR3 nucleotides are TGTGCCAGCAGCGGAGACTCTGGAAACACCATATATTTT. Translated: CASSGDSGNTIYF. The chain uses TRBV7-7 and TRBJ1-3; D gene ambiguous. CDR1 is SSHAT, CDR2 FNYEAQ, per germline (reference sequence). V lost 5 bases and J 0 bases, leaving 5 bases between the germline ends. The CDR3 sequence is 13 residues long.

A few counts support this clone. This chain joins TRBV19 and TRBJ1-2; possible D gene TRBD1, 5 bases. The CDR3 is 12 residues long. Germline values: CDR1 LNHDA, CDR2 SQIVND (reference sequence). V lost 10 bases to trimming and J lost 5 bases, with 14 bases between them. The chain's CDR3 is CAIQGSGYGYTF. CDR3 bases: TGTGCCATCCAGGGTAGTGGTTATGGCTACACCTTC.

This clone was detected a few times. The chain couples TRBV6-4 to TRBJ2-3, with 10 bases fitting TRBD2. From germline, CDR1 is MRHNA and CDR2 SNTAGT. V shed 3 bases, J shed 2 bases, and the junction held 5 bases outside the gene matches. This CDR3 comprises 16 residues. CDR3 residues: CASSETSGDTTDTQYF. DNA for the CDR3: TGTGCCAGCAGTGAAACTAGCGGGGACACCACAGATACGCAGTATTTT.

V is TRBV19 and J is TRBJ2-6; TRBD1 might be the D (5 bases). The CDR3 is made up of 16 amino acids. Germline lookup yields CDR1 LNHDA and CDR2 SQIVND (reference sequence). The V end lost 4 bases, the J end lost 2 bases, and 12 bases lay between the germline ends. The CDR3 DNA reads TGTGCCAGTAGTAGGCAGGGTTCGACTGGGGCCAACGTCCTGACTTTC. Translating gives CASSRQGSTGANVLTF.

On this clone itself: At one of its ends the junction is not consistent with the germline gene, which may arise from a read error. J is TRBJ2-2 and V is TRBV12-5, with 11 bases matching TRBD2. The CDR3 consists of 17 residues. The germline V gene encodes CDR1 LGHNT and CDR2 FRNRAP. The DNA of the CDR3 is TGTGCTATTGGTTTGATCTTAGCGGGAGGGATTTCCGGGGAGCTGTTTTTT. It translates to CAIGLILAGGISGELFF.

This rearrangement joins TRBV5-1 to TRBJ1-2; D is ambiguous. V lost 1 base and J lost 6, with 16 bases in between. The CDR3 is 15 residues long. The germline CDR1 and CDR2 sequences are SGHRS and YFSETQ. DNA of the CDR3: TGCGCCAGCAGCTTGATGGACTCCAGAGGCGATGGCTACACCTTC. Amino acids: CASSLMDSRGDGYTF.

This sequence joins TRBV5-4 and TRBJ2-5; TRBD1 might be the D (5 bases). Germline V gene sequence: CDR1 SGHNT, CDR2 YYREEE (reference sequence). V was cut by 3 bases and J by 2 bases, with 14 bases left in between. There are 15 residues in the CDR3. CDR3 sequence (DNA): TGTGCCAGCAGCTCCTACAGGAAGGCGCAAGAGACCCAGTACTTC. Translation gives CASSSYRKAQETQYF.

The chain links TRBV25-1 to TRBJ1-2; TRBD1 is a possible D gene (5 bases). The CDR3 contains 12 residues. V was pared by 6 bases and J by 2 bases, with 7 bases between. The germline V gene encodes CDR1 MGHDK and CDR2 SYGVNS. The CDR3 is CASRGLNYGYTF. The CDR3 coding sequence is TGTGCCAGCAGGGGACTCAACTATGGCTACACCTTC.

The rearrangement links TRBV6-1 to TRBJ2-1; TRBD2 matches at 7 bases. The V gene end was trimmed by 9 bases and the J gene end by 1 base; junction bases not matched to a gene: 6. The CDR3 runs 14 residues. Germline lookup yields CDR1 MNHNS and CDR2 SASEGT. For the CDR3, the DNA is TGTGCCAGTAGAGCGGGGATTTCCTACAATGAGCAGTTCTTC. Amino acid sequence: CASRAGISYNEQFF.

The V and J genes are TRBV7-9 and TRBJ1-6; D perhaps matches TRBD1 (5 bases). Germline CDR1 SEHNR, CDR2 FQNEAQ (reference sequence). V lost 3 bases, J lost 4 bases, and 13 bases lay in between. The CDR3 contains 16 residues. The CDR3 is CASSFAGSRYNSPLHF. For the CDR3, the DNA is TGTGCCAGCAGCTTTGCAGGGTCTCGGTATAATTCACCCCTCCACTTT.

This clone has more than one count but fewer than ten. The CDR3 bases are TGTGCCAGCAGTAAAAGTGAGAGGGCCAGAGATACGCAGTATTTT. It encodes CASSKSERARDTQYF. This chain joins TRBV28 and TRBJ2-3; D is possibly TRBD2 (5 bases). Germline loops: CDR1 MDHEN, CDR2 SYDVKM. V lost 5 bases and J lost 5, with 17 bases in between. CDR3 size: 15 residues.

This chain joins TRBV5-1 and TRBJ1-2, with TRBD1 as a possible D gene (6 bases). Between the trimmed V and J ends, which lost 0 bases and 4 bases, there was a span of 16 bases. Germline V CDR1 and CDR2: SGHRS, YFSETQ. The CDR3 is 16 residues long. The CDR3 sequence is CASSLAELQGTYGYTF. CDR3 bases: TGCGCCAGCAGCTTGGCGGAACTGCAGGGGACCTATGGCTACACCTTC.